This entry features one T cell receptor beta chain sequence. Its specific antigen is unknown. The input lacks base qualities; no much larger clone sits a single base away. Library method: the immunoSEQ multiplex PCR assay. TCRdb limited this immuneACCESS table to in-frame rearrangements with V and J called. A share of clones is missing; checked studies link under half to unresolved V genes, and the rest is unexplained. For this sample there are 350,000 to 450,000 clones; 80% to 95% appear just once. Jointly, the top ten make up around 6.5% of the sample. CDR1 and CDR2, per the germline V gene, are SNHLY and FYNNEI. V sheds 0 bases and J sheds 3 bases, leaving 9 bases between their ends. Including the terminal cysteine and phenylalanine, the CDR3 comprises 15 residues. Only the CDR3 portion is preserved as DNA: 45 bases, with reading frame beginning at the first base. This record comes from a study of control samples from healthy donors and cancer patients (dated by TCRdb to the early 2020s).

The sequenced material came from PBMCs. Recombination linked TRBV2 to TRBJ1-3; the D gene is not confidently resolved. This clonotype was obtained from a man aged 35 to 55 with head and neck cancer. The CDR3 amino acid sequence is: CASSEARTDGNTIYF. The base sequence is TGTGCCAGCAGTGAAGCCCGGACGGATGGAAACACCATATATTTT.